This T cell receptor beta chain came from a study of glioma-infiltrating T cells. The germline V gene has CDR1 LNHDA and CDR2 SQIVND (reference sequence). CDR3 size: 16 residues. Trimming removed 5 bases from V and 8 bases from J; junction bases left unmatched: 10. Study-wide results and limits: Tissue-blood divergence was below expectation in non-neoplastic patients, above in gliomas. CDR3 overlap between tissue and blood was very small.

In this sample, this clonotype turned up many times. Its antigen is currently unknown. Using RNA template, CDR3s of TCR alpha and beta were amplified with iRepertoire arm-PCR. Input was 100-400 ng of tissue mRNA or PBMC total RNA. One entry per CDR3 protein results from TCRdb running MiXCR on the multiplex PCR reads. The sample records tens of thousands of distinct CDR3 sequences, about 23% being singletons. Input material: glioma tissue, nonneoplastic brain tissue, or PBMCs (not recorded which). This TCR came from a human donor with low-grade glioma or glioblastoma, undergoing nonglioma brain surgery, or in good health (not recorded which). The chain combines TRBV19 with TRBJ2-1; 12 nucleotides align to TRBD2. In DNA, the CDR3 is TGTGCCAGTAGTTCCCTGACTAGCGGGGGCCACGATGAGCAGTTCTTC. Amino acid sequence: CASSSLTSGGHDEQFF.